Following are 29 T cell receptor beta chains from one sample sequenced in a study of early T cells in non-severe SARS-CoV-2 infection (dated by TCRdb to the early 2020s). Library construction relied on 5' RACE. This sample was sequenced with a NextSeq 500. TCRdb reworked the public reads: Q25 trimming with fastp, MiXCR clone assembly, productive beta chains retained. CDR3 protein sequences are deduplicated, and each keeps its most common genes and DNA. Here the sample has 35,000 to 45,000 distinct CDR3 sequences; 5% to 5.5% occur a single time. 6% to 6.5% of the sample is taken by the ten largest. Material: whole blood, obtained at baseline. These receptor sequences come from an adult who was a healthcare worker with PCR-confirmed SARS-CoV-2 infection or an uninfected control (not recorded which).

This clonotype occurred many times. This sequence joins TRBV5-1 and TRBJ2-6; D unresolved. There are 15 residues in the CDR3. Germline V gene data show CDR1 as SGHRS and CDR2 as YFSETQ. Trimming stripped 0 bases from V and 1 base from J, with 5 bases between. Here the CDR3 reads CASSLGQSGANVLTF. CDR3 DNA: TGCGCCAGCAGCTTGGGGCAATCTGGGGCCAACGTCCTGACTTTC. The complete variable domain, with remaining parts taken from reference TRBV5-1 and TRBJ2-6, reads KAGVTQTPRYLIKTRGQQVTLSCSPISGHRSVSWYQQTPGQGLQFLFEYFSETQRNKGNFPGRFSGRQFSNSRSEMNVSTLELGDSALYLCASSLGQSGANVLTFGAGSRLTVL.

This clonotype was seen many times. The V call is TRBV10-3, the J call TRBJ1-1; D gene ambiguous. With 7 bases removed from V and 0 bases from J, the gap between germline ends came to 12 bases. The germline V gene encodes CDR1 ENHRY and CDR2 SYGVKD. The length of the CDR3 is 14 residues. The CDR3 region has the DNA TGTGCCATCATGGGGAGCCCCATGAACACTGAAGCTTTCTTT. Its translation is CAIMGSPMNTEAFF.

This clonotype has a count of ten or more. CDR3 region: CATAPTRGTAVQETQYF. As DNA, the CDR3 is TGTGCCACCGCCCCAACGAGGGGGACAGCCGTACAAGAGACCCAGTACTTC. The V gene is TRBV15, the J gene TRBJ2-5, with TRBD1 matching over 7 bases. The V gene end was trimmed by 8 bases and the J gene end by 2 bases; junction bases not matched to a gene: 17. CDR1 and CDR2 (germline): LNHNV, YYDKDF (reference sequence). The CDR3 length is 17 residues.

This clonotype appeared many times. The chain links TRBV5-1 to TRBJ2-5; 15 bases fit TRBD2. Germline V CDR1 and CDR2: SGHRS, YFSETQ. The CDR3 loop spans 17 amino acids. Trimming removed 3 bases from V and 4 bases from J; junction bases left unmatched: 7. CDR3 protein: CASSWGTSGRSGETQYF. The DNA of the CDR3 is TGCGCCAGCAGCTGGGGGACTAGCGGGAGGTCCGGAGAGACCCAGTACTTC.

This clonotype has a count of ten or more. The J gene is TRBJ2-7, the V gene TRBV27; perhaps TRBD1 as D (7 bases). The V and J ends lost 8 bases and 0 bases respectively, with 11 bases between them. Germline-derived CDR1 and CDR2 are MNHEY and SMNVEV (reference sequence). This CDR3 comprises 13 residues. The CDR3 region is CASGRDSSYEQYV. Written as DNA, the CDR3 is TGTGCCAGCGGGCGGGACAGCTCCTACGAGCAGTACGTC.

This clonotype was detected ten times or more. V gene TRBV7-2 combines with J gene TRBJ2-3; D is uncertain. V was cut by 0 bases and J by 3 bases, with 4 bases left in between. In germline, CDR1 is SGHTA, CDR2 FQGNSA. The length of the CDR3 is 13 residues. This CDR3 reads CASSLAWTDTQYF. CDR3 coding DNA: TGTGCCAGCAGCTTAGCGTGGACAGATACGCAGTATTTT.

This clonotype was seen ten or more times. The gene calls are TRBV7-2 and TRBJ2-1, with 9 bases fitting TRBD1. The CDR3 has 16 amino acids. Unmatched junction bases numbered 8, after V lost 1 base and J lost 7 bases. Germline CDR1 is SGHTA and CDR2 is FQGNSA. CDR3 in DNA: TGTGCCAGCAGCTTAGGGTCGGACAGGGGTAGGAATGAGCAGTTCTTC. Residues: CASSLGSDRGRNEQFF.

This clonotype was found many times. CDR3 in DNA: TGCAGTGCTAGAGCCCCGCAGAACACTGAAGCTTTCTTT. Protein product: CSARAPQNTEAFF. The chain couples TRBV20-1 to TRBJ1-1, with D unresolved. The V gene's germline CDR1 is DFQATT and CDR2 SNEGSKA (reference sequence). Trimming removed 1 base at V and 1 base at J, with 7 bases between. The CDR3 loop spans 13 amino acids.

At least ten counts were recorded for this clonotype. The chain is built from TRBV4-1 and TRBJ1-1; TRBD1 is a possible D gene (5 bases). The CDR3 sequence is 14 residues long. The V end lost 0 bases, the J end lost 3 bases, and 8 bases lay between the germline ends. Germline lookup yields CDR1 MGHRA and CDR2 YSYEKL. CDR3 loop: CASSQDQGYTEAFF. CDR3 bases: TGCGCCAGCAGCCAAGATCAGGGCTACACTGAAGCTTTCTTT.

This clonotype was counted ten times or more. The chain links TRBV29-1 to TRBJ2-1, with a weak D call TRBD2 (5 bases). Germline CDR1 and CDR2: SQVTM and ANQGSEA. The V gene lost 0 bases and the J gene lost 0 bases, with 12 bases spanning the gap. The CDR3 spans 16 residues. CDR3 nucleotides: TGCAGCGTTGAAGATCTCGGGAAGAGCTCCTACAATGAGCAGTTCTTC. Its protein is CSVEDLGKSSYNEQFF.

This clonotype was seen at least ten times. The chain links TRBV6-2 or TRBV6-3 to TRBJ1-1; D uncertain. CDR1 is MNHEY and CDR2 is SVGEGT in the germline V gene. There are 12 residues in the CDR3. V was trimmed by 4 bases and J by 1 base, leaving 4 bases between them. The chain's CDR3 is CASSWGNTEAFF. The DNA for the CDR3 is TGTGCCAGCAGTTGGGGGAACACTGAAGCTTTCTTT.

This clonotype was recorded at least ten times. The genes are TRBV7-9 and TRBJ2-7; the D gene is possibly TRBD2 (6 bases). Trimming stripped 2 bases from V and 3 bases from J, with 11 bases between. The CDR3 loop spans 14 amino acids. Germline CDR1 is SEHNR and CDR2 is FQNEAQ (reference sequence). CDR3 nucleotides: TGTGCCAGCAGCTTACAGGGAGGTAACTACGAGCAGTACTTC. It specifies CASSLQGGNYEQYF.

This clonotype was detected many times. The rearrangement links TRBV20-1 to TRBJ2-3; 11 positions agree with TRBD2. This CDR3 spans 14 amino acids. V was pared by 6 bases and J by 5 bases, with 7 bases of the junction left unmatched. Germline CDR1 and CDR2: DFQATT and SNEGSKA (reference sequence). The CDR3 nucleotides read TGCAGTGCATCCCTAGCGGGAGGAGGAGATACGCAGTATTTT. Translated: CSASLAGGGDTQYF.

In its sample, this clonotype was seen many times. The rearrangement links TRBV28 to TRBJ2-3; tentative D call: TRBD1 (6 bases). CDR1 is MDHEN, CDR2 SYDVKM, per germline. Trimming left V 5 bases short and J 1 base short, with 13 bases between. The CDR3 has 15 amino acids. Here the CDR3 reads CASSTYRARTDTQYF. The CDR3 bases are TGTGCCAGCAGTACCTACAGGGCCCGCACAGATACGCAGTATTTT.

This clonotype has a count of ten or more. V is TRBV5-6 and J is TRBJ2-2, with 13 bases matching TRBD2. The trim removed 5 bases at V and 6 bases at J, leaving 1 base unmatched. The CDR3 extends over 14 amino acids. Germline CDR1 reads SGHDT; CDR2 reads YYEEEE. CDR3 DNA sequence: TGTGCCAGCAGACTAGCGGGAGGGCCCGGGGAGCTGTTTTTT. It yields the protein CASRLAGGPGELFF.

This clonotype was counted ten times or more. This chain uses TRBV5-1 with TRBJ2-1; TRBD2 aligns across 7 bases. Germline CDR1 SGHRS, CDR2 YFSETQ. This CDR3 contains 16 residues. J was trimmed by 0 bases and V by 8 bases; bases with no gene match: 11. CDR3 protein: CASSLSGSSSYNEQFF. The CDR3 DNA reads TGCGCCAGTTCGCTTAGCGGGTCAAGCTCCTACAATGAGCAGTTCTTC.

This clonotype was seen many times. The chain combines TRBV7-9 with TRBJ2-1; D not certain. CDR1 is SEHNR and CDR2 is FQNEAQ in the germline V gene (reference sequence). Trimming cost V 5 bases and J 9 bases, with 8 bases left between them. This CDR3 comprises 11 residues. CDR3 loop: CASSRRAEQFF. The CDR3 DNA is TGTGCCAGCAGCCGTAGAGCTGAGCAGTTCTTC.

Of note for this clonotype: A much larger clone lies a single base off, so this may be a read error. The chain uses TRBV20-1 and TRBJ1-6; TRBD1 agrees at 7 bases. With 8 bases clipped from V and 0 bases from J, the junction kept 4 bases outside the gene matches. The germline V gene encodes CDR1 DFQATT and CDR2 SNEGSKA (reference sequence). The CDR3 runs 14 residues. CDR3 amino acids: CSTGDSSYNSPLHF. The DNA of the CDR3 is TGCAGTACGGGGGACAGCTCCTATAATTCACCCCTCCACTTT.

This clonotype was recorded many times. The chain couples TRBV24-1 to TRBJ2-1; possibly TRBD1 or TRBD2 for D (5 bases each). Trimming stripped 3 bases from V and 8 bases from J, with 19 bases between. The CDR3 contains 16 residues. Germline CDR1 KGHDR, CDR2 SFDVKD. This chain's CDR3 is CATSDLLTEGPDEQFF. CDR3 DNA: TGTGCCACCAGTGATCTCCTGACAGAGGGCCCCGATGAGCAGTTCTTC.

Ten or more counts support this clonotype. The V call is TRBV6-2 or TRBV6-3, the J call TRBJ2-5; possibly TRBD1 for D (5 bases). The V and J ends lost 4 bases and 3 bases respectively, with 15 bases between them. The CDR3 loop spans 15 amino acids. The germline CDR1 and CDR2 sequences are MNHEY and SVGEGT. The CDR3 DNA reads TGTGCCAGCAGTTCCTTGCCACAGGCAAAAGAGACCCAGTACTTC. This codes for CASSSLPQAKETQYF.

This clonotype was detected many times. This chain connects TRBV2 to TRBJ2-1; TRBD2 matches at 8 bases. CDR3 size: 15 residues. Germline assignment: CDR1 SNHLY and CDR2 FYNNEI. V shed 4 bases, J shed 7 bases, and the junction held 9 bases outside the gene matches. The CDR3 DNA follows: TGTGCCAGCAGTGTGGGACTAGGGGGTGTGAATGAGCAGTTCTTC. Translated: CASSVGLGGVNEQFF.

This clonotype occurred many times. CDR3 residues: CASSPLAGGTDTQYF. CDR3 bases: TGTGCCAGCAGCCCTCTAGCGGGAGGCACAGATACGCAGTATTTT. The chain joins TRBV7-7 to TRBJ2-3; 10 positions agree with TRBD2. J lost 1 base, V lost 5 bases, and 3 bases had no gene match. In germline, CDR1 is SSHAT, CDR2 FNYEAQ (reference sequence). The CDR3 is 15 residues long.

This clonotype was observed at least ten times. For the CDR3, the DNA is TGTGCCAGCAGTTTTAGAGGGTCAGACACTGAAGCTTTCTTT. Translated: CASSFRGSDTEAFF. J is TRBJ1-1 and V is TRBV12-3 or TRBV12-4; D is unresolved. The CDR3 is made up of 14 amino acids. V dropped 3 bases and J dropped 3 bases, with 11 bases sitting between them.

This clonotype has at least ten counts. The V gene is TRBV7-9, the J gene TRBJ1-1; maybe TRBD1 (5 bases). Germline-derived CDR1 and CDR2 are SEHNR and FQNEAQ (reference sequence). The CDR3 is made up of 14 amino acids. Deletions cut 1 base from V and 2 bases from J, with 8 bases between. CDR3 sequence: CASSLGGANTEAFF. CDR3 DNA sequence: TGTGCCAGCAGCTTAGGCGGGGCAAACACTGAAGCTTTCTTT.

This clonotype occurred many times. This sequence joins TRBV5-1 and TRBJ2-7; 10 bases match TRBD2. CDR1 SGHRS and CDR2 YFSETQ come from the germline V gene. The CDR3 is 16 amino acids. J was trimmed by 0 bases and V by 3 bases; bases with no gene match: 6. The CDR3: CASSSTSGKSSYEQYF. CDR3 in DNA: TGCGCCAGCAGCTCCACTAGCGGGAAGAGCTCCTACGAGCAGTACTTC.

The chain has TRBV24-1 and TRBJ1-1; 7 bases line up with TRBD1. Germline-derived CDR1 and CDR2 are KGHDR and SFDVKD. This CDR3 has 13 amino acids. V lost 3 bases and J lost 6; bases outside the gene matches: 3. This CDR3 reads CATSDDRVAEAFF. The CDR3 DNA reads as TGTGCCACCAGTGATGACAGGGTCGCTGAAGCTTTCTTT.

This clonotype was picked up a small number of times. The V call is TRBV11-3, the J call TRBJ1-1; D ambiguous. The CDR3 is made up of 15 amino acids. V lost 0 bases, J lost 0 bases, and 8 bases lay in between. The germline CDR1 and CDR2 sequences are SGHNT and YENEEA. The CDR3 sequence: CASSLEGGMNTEAFF. CDR3 in DNA: TGTGCCAGCAGCTTAGAAGGCGGAATGAACACTGAAGCTTTCTTT.

This clonotype is labeled as medium-sized. The V gene is TRBV28, the J gene TRBJ1-5; 7 nucleotides agree with TRBD1. The germline V gene encodes CDR1 MDHEN and CDR2 SYDVKM. The junction had 2 bases not matched to a gene; V was cut back by 6 bases and J by 6 bases. The CDR3 length is 12 residues. CDR3 in DNA: TGTGCCAGCAGGACAGGGTCTCAGCCCCAGCATTTT. It translates to CASRTGSQPQHF. The variable domain in full, completed from reference TRBV28 and TRBJ1-5, reads DVKVTQSSRYLVKRTGEKVFLECVQDMDHENMFWYRQDPGLGLRLIYFSYDVKMKEKGDIPEGYSVSREKKERFSLILESASTNQTSMYLCASRTGSQPQHFGDGTRLSIL.

This clonotype was seen repeatedly, ten times or more. The V gene is TRBV7-8, the J gene TRBJ2-3; 8 bases line up with TRBD2. CDR1 is SGHVS, CDR2 FQNEAQ, per germline. The V and J ends lost 1 base and 3 bases, in that order; junction bases with no gene match: 9. The CDR3 covers 17 residues. The CDR3 region is CASSLGSGSGRTDTQYF. CDR3 nucleotides: TGTGCCAGCAGCTTAGGGAGCGGGAGCGGTAGGACAGATACGCAGTATTTT.